Listed here are 24 T cell receptor beta chains from one sample, sequenced in a study of cytomegalovirus exposure and HLA in healthy donors. The PCR employed 60 Vbeta primers together with 13 Jbeta primers. Sequencing used immunoSEQ multiplex PCR; TCRdb keeps in-frame clones, though not all of them. The table records more than 85,000 clones, roughly three quarters of them present only once. The sample comprised PBMCs. The receptors were sampled from a man aged 35 to 55 in good health and CMV-seronegative.

The chain couples TRBV7-6 to TRBJ2-5; tentatively, D is TRBD2 (5 bases). Germline CDR1 SGHVS, CDR2 FNYEAQ. The CDR3 is 16 residues long. The V end lost 1 base, the J end lost 2 bases, and 14 bases lay between the germline ends. Written as DNA, the CDR3 is TGTGCCAGCAGCTTAGGATTTCTTAGCGTACAAGAGACCCAGTACTTC. This gives the protein CASSLGFLSVQETQYF.

The gene calls are TRBV2 and TRBJ1-6, with D maybe TRBD1 (6 bases). The CDR3 runs 14 residues. The V gene's germline CDR1 is SNHLY and CDR2 FYNNEI. V lost 2 bases and J lost 5, with 7 bases in between. CDR3 nucleotides: TGTGCCAGCAGTGAACAGGGGAATAATTCACCCCTCCACTTT. Translating it yields CASSEQGNNSPLHF.

The rearrangement links TRBV18 to TRBJ2-7; TRBD1 aligns across 9 bases. The CDR3 is 14 amino acids. V shed 3 bases, J shed 5 bases, and the junction held 5 bases outside the gene matches. Germline CDR1 reads KGHSH; CDR2 reads LQKENI. CDR3 nucleotide sequence: TGTGCCAGCTCACCCACTACAGGGGGCGACGAGCAGTACTTC. It is translated as CASSPTTGGDEQYF.

The rearrangement links TRBV6-5 to TRBJ1-1; 7 positions agree with TRBD1. Germline V CDR1 and CDR2: MNHEY, SVGAGI. J gave up 0 bases and V 6 bases, and 4 bases lay outside the gene matches. This CDR3 has 14 amino acids. Here the CDR3 DNA reads TGTGCCAGCAGGCGACAGGGCTTGAACACTGAAGCTTTCTTT. This codes for CASRRQGLNTEAFF.

In its sample, this clone was seen a few times. This rearrangement joins TRBV7-2 to TRBJ2-5; weak D call: TRBD2 (5 bases). CDR1 is SGHTA, CDR2 FQGNSA, per germline. The CDR3 has 15 amino acids. The germline V and J ends were trimmed by 2 bases and 2 bases, with 12 bases remaining between them. For the CDR3, the DNA is TGTGCCAGCAGCTTATCAAGTGGGAGTCAAGAGACCCAGTACTTC. It encodes CASSLSSGSQETQYF.

The chain recombines TRBV9 with TRBJ1-5; the D is unclear. The CDR3 covers 14 residues. V was trimmed by 0 bases and J by 2 bases, leaving 6 bases between them. CDR1 SGDLS and CDR2 YYNGEE come from the germline V gene. CDR3 amino acids: CASSVDNGNQPQHF. The CDR3 region has the DNA TGTGCCAGCAGCGTAGATAATGGCAATCAGCCCCAGCATTTT.

The gene calls are TRBV5-1 and TRBJ2-2, with 7 bases matching TRBD1. V shed 0 bases and J 4 bases; nucleotides not matched to a gene: 6. Germline assignment: CDR1 SGHRS and CDR2 YFSETQ. CDR3 length: 16 amino acids. CDR3 residues: CASSLAGQRGTGELFF. In DNA, the CDR3 is TGCGCCAGCAGCTTGGCGGGACAGCGAGGCACCGGGGAGCTGTTTTTT.

The chain combines TRBV5-6 with TRBJ2-7, with D possibly being TRBD2 (6 bases). Germline CDR1 is SGHDT and CDR2 is YYEEEE. V dropped 0 bases and J dropped 3 bases, with 10 bases sitting between them. CDR3 length: 14 residues. The DNA of the CDR3 is TGTGCCAGCAGCTTGGTCGGAGGGCACTACGAGCAGTACTTC. It is translated as CASSLVGGHYEQYF.

The chain links TRBV27 to TRBJ2-5; 9 positions agree with TRBD1. CDR3 length: 17 amino acids. CDR1 is MNHEY, CDR2 SMNVEV, per germline (reference sequence). V trimming: 9 bases; J trimming: 5 bases; junction bases outside the gene matches: 19. The CDR3 bases are TGTGCCAGTAGACCCGCGTTCAGGACAGGGGTTCAGGAGACCCAGTACTTC. Translating gives CASRPAFRTGVQETQYF.

The chain recombines TRBV12-5 with TRBJ2-7; a possible D gene is TRBD2 (6 bases). The CDR3 is 13 amino acids. Germline V CDR1 and CDR2: LGHNT, FRNRAP. Trimming pared 2 bases from V and 7 bases from J, leaving 12 bases between. The CDR3 here is CASGLIGGAEQYF. The CDR3 coding sequence is TGTGCTAGTGGTTTGATCGGGGGAGCTGAGCAGTACTTC.

DNA for the CDR3: TGTGCCAGCAGGGATGGGACAGGGAAACGTGGGACCCAGTACTTC. This gives the protein CASRDGTGKRGTQYF. The gene calls are TRBV2 and TRBJ2-5; 9 nucleotides line up with TRBD1. CDR1 is SNHLY, CDR2 FYNNEI, per germline. This CDR3 is built from 15 residues. The V and J ends lost 6 bases and 7 bases, in that order; junction bases with no gene match: 12.

CDR3: CASSPSGTSGGETQYF. DNA of the CDR3: TGTGCCAGCAGCCCCTCCGGGACTAGCGGGGGAGAGACCCAGTACTTC. The rearrangement joins TRBV7-3 to TRBJ2-5; 14 bases match TRBD2. The trim removed 5 bases at V and 4 bases at J, leaving 6 bases unmatched. This CDR3 has 16 residues. Germline-derived CDR1 and CDR2 are SGHTA and FQGTGA.

This clone was picked up one time. One junction end does not reproduce the germline sequence, and a read error may be involved. V is TRBV30 and J is TRBJ1-3; D is possibly TRBD1 (6 bases). This CDR3 has 15 residues. The V gene's germline CDR1 is GTSNPN and CDR2 SVGIG (reference sequence). In nucleotides, the CDR3 is TGTGCCTGGATCCTAGGGAGGGGGACTGGAAGCACCATATATTTT. Its translation: CAWILGRGTGSTIYF.

The sample holds a few counts of this clone. The chain combines TRBV6-6 with TRBJ1-1; 7 bases are a match to TRBD1. Germline CDR1 and CDR2: MNHNY and SVGAGI (reference sequence). The CDR3 spans 14 residues. J gave up 0 bases and V 5 bases, and 3 bases lay outside the gene matches. The CDR3 loop reads CASSPTGMNTEAFF. The CDR3 DNA sequence: TGTGCCAGCAGTCCGACAGGGATGAACACTGAAGCTTTCTTT.

The chain uses TRBV6-5 and TRBJ2-7; the D is unclear. The V and J ends lost 6 bases and 3 bases respectively, with 6 bases between them. The germline CDR1 and CDR2 sequences are MNHEY and SVGAGI. This CDR3 has 11 amino acids. The CDR3, as DNA: TGTGCCAGCAGCGAGAGCTACGAGCAGTACTTC. Translation gives CASSESYEQYF.

The J gene is TRBJ2-5, the V gene TRBV10-3; D is possibly TRBD1 (7 bases). Between the trimmed V and J ends, which lost 4 bases and 4 bases, there was a span of 16 bases. This CDR3 is built from 15 residues. Germline V gene lookup returns CDR1 ENHRY and CDR2 SYGVKD. As DNA, the CDR3 is TGTGCCATCAGTGTCCAGGGGGGATGGCGAGAGACCCAGTACTTC. Protein: CAISVQGGWRETQYF.

This clone has a single count. The rearrangement uses TRBV6-5 and TRBJ2-3, with D perhaps matching TRBD1 (6 bases). V was cut by 7 bases and J by 2 bases, with 13 bases left in between. The CDR3 sequence is 14 residues long. CDR1 and CDR2 (germline): MNHEY, SVGAGI. CDR3 residues: CASKGDADTDTQYF. The CDR3 DNA reads as TGTGCCAGCAAGGGGGACGCGGACACAGATACGCAGTATTTT.

The chain links TRBV29-1 to TRBJ2-7; no firm D call. The CDR3 has 11 residues. CDR1 is SQVTM and CDR2 is ANQGSEA in the germline V gene. Trimming cost V 6 bases and J 1 base, with 7 bases left between them. The CDR3 DNA reads TGCAGCGTATCAACATCCTACGAGCAGTACTTC. Translated, it gives CSVSTSYEQYF.

The chain has TRBV27 and TRBJ1-5; unclear D gene. Germline CDR1 is MNHEY and CDR2 is SMNVEV (reference sequence). The CDR3 runs to 14 residues. V lost 1 base to trimming and J lost 4 bases, with 8 bases between them. The DNA for the CDR3 is TGTGCCAGCAGTTTATTGGGCAATAATCAGCCCCAGCATTTT. Amino acids: CASSLLGNNQPQHF.

The chain has TRBV7-6 and TRBJ2-7, with 11 bases matching TRBD2. J lost 11 bases, V lost 5 bases, and 14 bases had no gene match. This CDR3 comprises 15 residues. Germline V CDR1 and CDR2: SGHVS, FNYEAQ. The CDR3 sequence: CASSPLAGVPGGEYF. DNA for the CDR3: TGTGCCAGCAGCCCACTAGCGGGAGTCCCGGGGGGCGAGTACTTC.

The CDR3 DNA sequence: TGCACCAGCAGCCAAGATCTTAGCGGGGGGGCCATCGGAGATACGCAGTATTTT. Translated: CTSSQDLSGGAIGDTQYF. The J gene is TRBJ2-3, the V gene TRBV1; TRBD2, the table's D call, was not compared with the DNA. TRBV1 is flagged as a pseudogene. CDR3 length: 18 amino acids.

This clone was seen once. The chain combines TRBV6-6 with TRBJ1-5; no reliable D call. There are 14 residues in the CDR3. In germline, CDR1 is MNHNY, CDR2 SVGAGI (reference sequence). Trimming left V 8 bases short and J 5 bases short, with 16 bases between. CDR3 bases: TGTGCCAGCTTACGTCCGGGTGCGGATCAGCCCCAGCATTTT. It is translated as CASLRPGADQPQHF.

A single count supports this clone. The J gene is TRBJ1-1, the V gene TRBV19; D possibly corresponds to TRBD1 (6 bases). Trimming took off 3 bases at V and 4 bases at J, with 15 bases between the two ends. From germline, CDR1 is LNHDA and CDR2 SQIVND (reference sequence). The CDR3 loop spans 15 amino acids. The CDR3 loop reads CASSMSTGLPTEAFF. DNA for the CDR3: TGTGCCAGTAGTATGTCTACAGGGCTGCCCACTGAAGCTTTCTTT. Full variable domain (rest looked up from reference TRBV19 and TRBJ1-1): DGGITQSPKYLFRKEGQNVTLSCEQNLNHDAMYWYRQDPGQGLRLIYYSQIVNDFQKGDIAEGYSVSREKKESFPLTVTSAQKNPTAFYLCASSMSTGLPTEAFFGQGTRLTVV.

The chain carries TRBV6-1 and TRBJ2-7, with D uncertain. CDR1 and CDR2 from the germline V gene are MNHNS and SASEGT. V was trimmed by 10 bases and J by 5 bases, leaving 12 bases between them. The CDR3 length is 11 residues. CDR3 bases: TGTGCCACCACTATGCTCCACGAGCAGTACTTC. It codes for CATTMLHEQYF.